These 29 T cell receptor beta chains originate from one sample sequenced in a study of T-cell reconstitution after alpha-beta-depleted transplantation in children. Unique molecular identifiers were used to barcode this TCRbeta library. Using its own MiXCR run on the PCR reads, TCRdb lists one record per CDR3 protein. The sample has almost 400,000 distinct CDR3 sequences, around 21% seen once; the top ten hold around 4%. Sequencing used PBMCs from the stem cell graft donor, obtained from the stem cell graft. The receptors stem from a human donor who donated a stem cell graft to a child with acute myeloid leukemia.

The V call is TRBV20-1, the J call TRBJ1-4, with D possibly TRBD1 on 5 matching bases. V lost 2 bases, J lost 6 bases, and 10 bases lay in between. Germline V lookup: CDR1 DFQATT, CDR2 SNEGSKA (reference sequence). The CDR3 loop spans 13 amino acids. This CDR3 reads CSARTGPDEKLFF. CDR3 coding DNA: TGCAGTGCTAGAACAGGACCTGATGAAAAACTGTTTTTT.

The table lists this clonotype with a few counts. The chain recombines TRBV12-3 or TRBV12-4 with TRBJ1-6, with 12 bases lining up with TRBD1. This CDR3 contains 15 residues. V shed 2 bases, J shed 9 bases, and the junction held 2 bases outside the gene matches. The CDR3 sequence is CASSLRGQGASPLHF. CDR3 sequence (DNA): TGTGCCAGCAGTTTAAGGGGACAGGGGGCTTCACCCCTCCACTTT.

Many counts were recorded for this clonotype. The CDR3 sequence is CATSEPGRNEQFF. Written as DNA, the CDR3 is TGTGCCACCAGTGAGCCGGGACGGAATGAGCAGTTCTTC. The V call is TRBV24-1, the J call TRBJ2-1, with D perhaps given as TRBD1 or TRBD2 (5 bases each). Germline lookup yields CDR1 KGHDR and CDR2 SFDVKD. This CDR3 is 13 amino acids long. The V end was cut by 4 bases, the J end by 7 bases, with 10 bases between.

The rearrangement links TRBV7-3 to TRBJ2-2; D not resolved. V lost 7 bases and J 0 bases, leaving 9 bases between the germline ends. Germline V lookup: CDR1 SGHTA, CDR2 FQGTGA. The CDR3 loop spans 14 amino acids. For the CDR3, the DNA is TGTGCCAGCACCGCTGACGCGAACACCGGGGAGCTGTTTTTT. It yields the protein CASTADANTGELFF.

The chain carries TRBV27 and TRBJ2-7; 9 bases line up with TRBD2. Germline V lookup: CDR1 MNHEY, CDR2 SMNVEV (reference sequence). This CDR3 has 14 amino acids. V was pared by 7 bases and J by 4 bases, with 8 bases of the junction left unmatched. The CDR3 region is CASKFQREVYEQYF. As DNA, the CDR3 is TGTGCCAGCAAGTTCCAGCGGGAGGTTTACGAGCAGTACTTC.

CDR3 loop: CATTGLSTDTQYF. The CDR3 DNA is TGTGCCACCACGGGACTTAGCACAGATACGCAGTATTTT. The genes are TRBV15 and TRBJ2-3, with D possibly being TRBD2 (6 bases). The CDR3 is made up of 13 amino acids. Trimming took 7 bases from V and 0 from J, leaving 8 bases between them. Germline-derived CDR1 and CDR2 are LNHNV and YYDKDF (reference sequence).

This clonotype was recorded once. The chain links TRBV18 to TRBJ2-5; 7 nucleotides line up with TRBD1. The CDR3 covers 15 residues. J gave up 5 bases and V 3 bases, and 9 bases lay outside the gene matches. Germline lookup yields CDR1 KGHSH and CDR2 LQKENI. CDR3 sequence (DNA): TGTGCCAGCTCACCTTGGGGACAGTCCGCGGAGACCCAGTACTTC. This sequence encodes CASSPWGQSAETQYF.

The chain employs TRBV7-2 and TRBJ1-1; maybe TRBD1 (6 bases). The CDR3 contains 13 residues. The germline V and J ends were trimmed by 3 bases and 3 bases, with 8 bases remaining between them. The germline V gene encodes CDR1 SGHTA and CDR2 FQGNSA. CDR3 DNA sequence: TGTGCCAGCAGCTTGGAGGGGGACACTGAAGCTTTCTTT. Amino acids: CASSLEGDTEAFF. Full variable domain (rest looked up from reference TRBV7-2 and TRBJ1-1): GAGVSQSPSNKVTEKGKDVELRCDPISGHTALYWYRQSLGQGLEFLIYFQGNSAPDKSGLPSDRFSAERTGGSVSTLTIQRTQQEDSAVYLCASSLEGDTEAFFGQGTRLTVV.

The rearrangement uses TRBV7-9 and TRBJ2-2; 13 bases are a match to TRBD2. The CDR3 consists of 15 residues. Germline-derived CDR1 and CDR2 are SEHNR and FQNEAQ (reference sequence). J gave up 6 bases and V 4 bases, and 2 bases lay outside the gene matches. Here the CDR3 DNA reads TGTGCCAGCAGCTCACTAGCGGGAGGGCCCGGGGAGCTGTTTTTT. Translation gives CASSSLAGGPGELFF.

This clonotype was detected only a few times. This sequence joins TRBV5-1 and TRBJ2-3, with D perhaps being TRBD1 or TRBD2 (5 bases each). CDR1 and CDR2 from the germline V gene are SGHRS and YFSETQ. This CDR3 has 15 residues. Trimming stripped 3 bases from V and 6 bases from J, with 17 bases between. CDR3 bases: TGCGCCAGCAGCTCCCCCGGGGCAGAACGGGATACGCAGTATTTT. This gives the protein CASSSPGAERDTQYF.

This clonotype was seen repeatedly, ten times or more. V and J are TRBV28 and TRBJ2-7; D might be TRBD2 (5 bases). The V end lost 3 bases, the J end lost 2 bases, and 14 bases lay between the germline ends. In germline, CDR1 is MDHEN, CDR2 SYDVKM. CDR3 length equals 15 residues. Here the CDR3 reads CASSFRGTSAYEQYF. The CDR3 DNA is TGTGCCAGCAGTTTCCGGGGAACCTCCGCCTACGAGCAGTACTTC. Full variable domain (rest looked up from reference TRBV28 and TRBJ2-7): DVKVTQSSRYLVKRTGEKVFLECVQDMDHENMFWYRQDPGLGLRLIYFSYDVKMKEKGDIPEGYSVSREKKERFSLILESASTNQTSMYLCASSFRGTSAYEQYFGPGTRLTVT.

Comments on this clonotype: A read error may account for a junction end that differs from germline. The rearrangement joins TRBV6-1 to TRBJ2-1, with D hard to call. CDR1 MNHNS and CDR2 SASEGT come from the germline V gene. The CDR3 loop spans 16 amino acids. In DNA, the CDR3 is TGTGCCAGCAGTGAAGGGGCTACCCTTTACAATGAGCAAGTAAGGTTC. Translation gives CASSEGATLYNEQVRF.

The rearrangement links TRBV4-1 to TRBJ2-7; 7 bases agree with TRBD1. Unmatched junction bases numbered 11, after V lost 1 base and J lost 2 bases. The CDR3 is 17 residues long. Germline CDR1 MGHRA, CDR2 YSYEKL. CDR3 DNA: TGCGCCAGCAGCCAAGGGTATCCTCGGGACAGTACCTACGAGCAGTACTTC. Translating gives CASSQGYPRDSTYEQYF.

J is TRBJ2-1 and V is TRBV6-5; D not certain. V dropped 0 bases and J dropped 3 bases, with 6 bases sitting between them. Germline CDR1 reads MNHEY; CDR2 reads SVGAGI. The CDR3 totals 14 residues. CDR3: CASSYSNLYNEQFF. DNA for the CDR3: TGTGCCAGCAGTTACTCGAACCTCTACAATGAGCAGTTCTTC.

This clonotype occurred many times. V and J are TRBV12-3 or TRBV12-4 and TRBJ2-1, with D possibly matching TRBD1 (5 bases). The CDR3 has 12 amino acids. Trimming shortened V by 7 bases and J by 4 bases, and 8 bases separated the two germline ends. The CDR3 DNA reads TGTGCCAGCACCGGACAATACAATGAGCAGTTCTTC. Encoded protein: CASTGQYNEQFF.

The chain carries TRBV4-3 and TRBJ2-1; D unresolved. Germline V gives CDR1 LGHNA, CDR2 YSLEER. The CDR3 extends over 15 amino acids. Trimming took 1 base from V and 6 from J, leaving 13 bases between them. The CDR3 bases are TGCGCCAGCAGCCAAGTAGCCTACTCTTCCAATGAGCAGTTCTTC. Translating it yields CASSQVAYSSNEQFF.

DNA of the CDR3: TGTGCCACCAGTGACTCGGGACAGGGAAGGAACGAGCAGTACTTC. Translated: CATSDSGQGRNEQYF. The gene calls are TRBV24-1 and TRBJ2-7; TRBD1 matches at 9 bases. Germline V lookup: CDR1 KGHDR, CDR2 SFDVKD. The length of the CDR3 is 15 residues. The trim removed 4 bases at V and 5 bases at J, leaving 8 bases unmatched.

CDR3 in DNA: TGTGCCAGCCGCCCGGGACTAGCGATCAATGAGCAGTTCTTC. It encodes CASRPGLAINEQFF. The rearrangement uses TRBV6-1 and TRBJ2-1, with 10 positions matching TRBD2. The J segment lost 6 bases and the V segment lost 8 bases, leaving 7 bases of the junction unmatched. The CDR3 has 14 residues. From germline, CDR1 is MNHNS and CDR2 SASEGT.

The rearrangement joins TRBV10-3 to TRBJ1-1; no clear D. Between the trimmed V and J ends, which lost 6 bases and 1 base, there was a span of 9 bases. Germline-derived CDR1 and CDR2 are ENHRY and SYGVKD. The CDR3 length is 13 residues. This CDR3 is CAISIAENTEAFF. DNA for the CDR3: TGTGCCATCAGCATTGCAGAGAACACTGAAGCTTTCTTT.

This clonotype was counted between two and nine times. This chain joins TRBV7-9 and TRBJ1-2; 9 bases are a match to TRBD1. This CDR3 is built from 14 residues. Germline lookup yields CDR1 SEHNR and CDR2 FQNEAQ (reference sequence). Trimming took 5 bases from V and 4 from J; bases not matched to a gene: 5. CDR3 protein: CASSPAGQGYGYTF. CDR3 DNA: TGTGCCAGCAGCCCTGCGGGACAGGGCTATGGCTACACCTTC.

This clonotype was seen ten or more times. J is TRBJ2-7 and V is TRBV12-3 or TRBV12-4; D could derive from TRBD1 or TRBD2 (5 bases each). The CDR3 loop spans 12 amino acids. V was trimmed by 5 bases and J by 7 bases, leaving 12 bases between them. The chain's CDR3 is CASSPGTVEQYF. In DNA form, the CDR3 reads TGTGCCAGCAGTCCGGGGACCGTAGAGCAGTACTTC.

This clonotype has only a few counts. V usage is TRBV5-1 and J usage is TRBJ1-1; the D is unclear. V lost 5 bases and J 4 bases, leaving 12 bases between the germline ends. Germline CDR1 and CDR2: SGHRS and YFSETQ. The CDR3 has 13 residues. The CDR3 is CASSFGLTTEAFF. DNA for the CDR3: TGCGCCAGCAGTTTTGGCCTAACCACTGAAGCTTTCTTT.

This clonotype showed up many times. The chain uses TRBV7-3 and TRBJ1-1, with a possible D match to TRBD1 (5 bases). V lost 4 bases to trimming and J lost 3 bases, with 15 bases between them. The CDR3 contains 15 residues. Germline-derived CDR1 and CDR2 are SGHTA and FQGTGA. Written as DNA, the CDR3 is TGTGCCAGCAGCTCTTCCCCCCAGGGCCACACTGAAGCTTTCTTT. Amino acids: CASSSSPQGHTEAFF.

In this sample, this clonotype turned up many times. V and J are TRBV20-1 and TRBJ2-7, with D unresolved. This CDR3 spans 15 amino acids. V dropped 3 bases and J dropped 2 bases, with 17 bases sitting between them. CDR1 is DFQATT, CDR2 SNEGSKA, per germline (reference sequence). The CDR3 is CSASEPWSMTYEQYF. The CDR3 nucleotides read TGCAGTGCTAGTGAGCCGTGGAGTATGACCTACGAGCAGTACTTC.

Many counts were recorded for this clonotype. The rearrangement uses TRBV20-1 and TRBJ2-2, with D perhaps given as TRBD1 or TRBD2 (5 bases each). Germline V CDR1 and CDR2: DFQATT, SNEGSKA (reference sequence). Deletions cut 2 bases from V and 5 bases from J, with 21 bases between. The CDR3 is 17 amino acids. CDR3 in DNA: TGCAGTGCTAGAAGCTCTGCTGGCGCCTGGGGGACCGGGGAGCTGTTTTTT. Protein sequence: CSARSSAGAWGTGELFF.

This clonotype was counted ten times or more. This rearrangement joins TRBV6-5 to TRBJ2-7, with TRBD2 matching over 10 bases. The germline CDR1 and CDR2 sequences are MNHEY and SVGAGI. After removal of 2 bases from V and 4 bases from J, the junction contained 2 bases not matched to a gene. CDR3 length: 14 amino acids. The CDR3 loop is CASSYGAGGYEQYF. DNA of the CDR3: TGTGCCAGCAGTTACGGAGCGGGAGGGTACGAGCAGTACTTC.

The chain employs TRBV29-1 and TRBJ1-2, with 11 bases matching TRBD1. The CDR3 runs to 12 residues. Germline V gives CDR1 SQVTM, CDR2 ANQGSEA. The junction had 4 bases not matched to a gene; V was cut back by 7 bases and J by 6 bases. The CDR3 coding sequence is TGCAGCGGCGGACAGGGGGCGGATGGCTACACCTTC. Translating it yields CSGGQGADGYTF.

The gene calls are TRBV29-1 and TRBJ2-7; 11 positions match TRBD2. Germline-derived CDR1 and CDR2 are SQVTM and ANQGSEA. The CDR3 has 13 amino acids. The CDR3 loop is CRNASGGTYEQYF. Written as DNA, the CDR3 is TGCCGAAACGCTAGCGGGGGGACCTACGAGCAGTACTTC.

This clonotype has only a few counts. The chain links TRBV7-6 to TRBJ2-1, with a possible D match to TRBD2 (6 bases). Germline CDR1 reads SGHVS; CDR2 reads FNYEAQ. The CDR3 has 18 residues. The V end was cut by 1 base, the J end by 3 bases, with 19 bases between. The CDR3 nucleotides read TGTGCCAGCAGCTTAGAAGACCCAGGGACTGAACTCTACAATGAGCAGTTCTTC. As protein: CASSLEDPGTELYNEQFF. Full variable domain (missing parts from reference TRBV7-6 and TRBJ2-1): GAGVSQSPRYKVTKRGQDVALRCDPISGHVSLYWYRQALGQGPEFLTYFNYEAQQDKSGLPNDRFSAERPEGSISTLTIQRTEQRDSAMYRCASSLEDPGTELYNEQFFGPGTRLTVL.